This entry lists 9 T cell receptor beta chains sequenced from one sample in a study of blood T cell repertoires in COVID-19. Some clones are missing from TCRdb's copy, which holds only in-frame ones; the method was immunoSEQ multiplex PCR. The sample consists of about 270,000 clones, approximately 86% of them appearing once. The specimen sequenced was PBMCs or T cells enriched from blood (not recorded which). All receptors derive from a woman aged 18-29 years who had recovered from COVID-19.

The rearrangement links TRBV9 to TRBJ1-2; 9 positions agree with TRBD1. V trimming: 3 bases; J trimming: 5 bases; junction bases outside the gene matches: 5. The CDR3 is made up of 14 amino acids. The germline CDR1 and CDR2 sequences are SGDLS and YYNGEE. CDR3 nucleotides: TGTGCCAGCAGCGGACCGGGACAGGGTTATGGCTACACCTTC. Amino acid sequence: CASSGPGQGYGYTF.

V and J are TRBV15 and TRBJ1-1, with TRBD1 matching over 11 bases. CDR3 length equals 13 residues. From germline, CDR1 is LNHNV and CDR2 YYDKDF (reference sequence). V was clipped by 6 bases and J by 7 bases; unmatched bases: 4. CDR3 sequence: CATRGQGAVEAFF. Here the CDR3 DNA reads TGTGCCACCAGAGGACAGGGGGCGGTTGAAGCTTTCTTT.

The CDR3 DNA follows: TGTGCCACCAGCAGAGATGTATCAGGAGAGACCCAGTACTTC. As protein: CATSRDVSGETQYF. The chain uses TRBV15 and TRBJ2-5, with no clear D. Germline loops: CDR1 LNHNV, CDR2 YYDKDF (reference sequence). Deletions cut 0 bases from V and 4 bases from J, with 9 bases between. The CDR3 has 14 amino acids.

J is TRBJ2-3 and V is TRBV3-1 (or the pseudogene TRBV3-2); TRBD2 aligns across 9 bases. V dropped 0 bases and J dropped 1; count of bases not matched to a gene: 5. The germline CDR1 and CDR2 sequences are LGHDT and YNNKEL (reference sequence). This CDR3 has 17 residues. The CDR3 here is CASSQDLRTSGTDTQYF. DNA for the CDR3: TGTGCCAGCAGCCAAGATCTCAGGACTAGCGGCACAGATACGCAGTATTTT.

V usage is TRBV30 and J usage is TRBJ2-2; maybe TRBD2 (6 bases). The CDR3 sequence is 14 residues long. Trimming removed 3 bases at V and 5 bases at J, with 13 bases between. From germline, CDR1 is GTSNPN and CDR2 SVGIG (reference sequence). CDR3 in amino acids: CAWSRSRETGELFF. CDR3 coding DNA: TGTGCCTGGAGCCGGTCCCGGGAGACCGGGGAGCTGTTTTTT.

The gene calls are TRBV6-5 and TRBJ1-1; weak D call: TRBD1 (5 bases). CDR3 length: 14 residues. V was trimmed by 6 bases and J by 1 base, leaving 12 bases between them. Germline CDR1 MNHEY, CDR2 SVGAGI. CDR3 in DNA: TGTGCCAGCAGGATCGGCAGGGCGAACACTGAAGCTTTCTTT. Protein: CASRIGRANTEAFF.

The chain joins TRBV18 to TRBJ2-3; D is perhaps TRBD1 (5 bases). CDR1 is KGHSH and CDR2 is LQKENI in the germline V gene. V lost 3 bases and J lost 4, with 11 bases in between. CDR3 length equals 14 residues. In nucleotides, the CDR3 is TGTGCCAGCTCACCCGCAGGGTTCTCAGATACGCAGTATTTT. Its translation: CASSPAGFSDTQYF.

The chain is built from TRBV2 and TRBJ1-2; TRBD1 aligns across 8 bases. After removal of 7 bases from V and 4 bases from J, the junction contained 2 bases not matched to a gene. The CDR3 is 12 residues long. Germline V CDR1 and CDR2: SNHLY, FYNNEI. The CDR3 sequence is CASIGQGYGYTF. Here the CDR3 DNA reads TGTGCCAGCATTGGACAGGGCTATGGCTACACCTTC.

The chain joins TRBV11-2 to TRBJ1-2, with 9 bases matching TRBD1. This CDR3 comprises 16 residues. Trimming took 5 bases from V and 8 from J; bases not matched to a gene: 15. Germline CDR1 is SGHAT and CDR2 is FQNNGV. The CDR3, as DNA: TGTGCCAGCAGCCCGATCCCCGGGACAGGGTATATCGGCTACACCTTC. It is translated as CASSPIPGTGYIGYTF. The entire variable domain, with the rest obtained from reference TRBV11-2 and TRBJ1-2, is as follows: EAGVAQSPRYKIIEKRQSVAFWCNPISGHATLYWYQQILGQGPKLLIQFQNNGVVDDSQLPKDRFSAERLKGVDSTLKIQPAKLEDSAVYLCASSPIPGTGYIGYTFGSGTRLTVV.